The clone carrying this T cell receptor beta chain was observed a handful of times. No antigen is known for it. There are 15 residues in the CDR3. Germline lookup yields CDR1 LNHDA and CDR2 SQIVND (reference sequence). Losses at the gene ends were 7 bases for V and 8 bases for J; bases not matched to a gene: 9. Isolated RNA was reverse transcribed in full, so expressed TCRB transcripts were sequenced. Only in-frame clones appear in the TCRdb table, and some are missing; sequencing was by immunoSEQ multiplex PCR. Of about 260,000 clones detected, less than 30% appear once; the ten largest clones hold about 0.012%. The data are from a study of beta chain features in type 1 diabetes. Study-level information: All samples combined gave just under 110 million sorted cells for examination. General observations from the study: Naive, central memory and regulatory TCRB repertoires appeared more similar among patients than healthy donors. A moderate, significant TCRB CDR3 shortening appeared in type 1 diabetes across four CD4+ subsets.

This TCR derives from a woman in her 30s with type 1 diabetes. The chain links TRBV19 to TRBJ2-1; 12 bases match TRBD2. Sequencing was done on a sample of naive CD4+ T cells from blood. CDR3 in DNA: TGTGCCAGTACCATGACTAGACTAGCGGGAGATGAGCAGTTCTTC. Translation: CASTMTRLAGDEQFF.